The text below deals with one T cell receptor (beta chain). Its cognate antigen is unknown. Sequencing of TCRbeta CDR3 at survey depth gave sequences and template counts. The assay was immunoSEQ multiplex PCR, and TCRdb's table has in-frame clones only and misses some. The sample yields hundreds of clones, 55% to 80% seen once. This sample was included in a study of tissue T cells after allogeneic stem cell transplantation. Across the study: Marrow was aspirated from the iliac crest or spine when possible, at autopsy. Study-wide results and limits: Limitations included a small, clinically heterogeneous cohort and limited sampling depth.

This CDR3 spans 14 amino acids. This receptor was obtained from a female patient between 18 and 49 years old with steroid-refractory graft-versus-host disease after an allogeneic stem cell transplant. Among the T cells, some may be from the graft donor. This chain links TRBV21-1 with TRBJ2-5; no DNA check was done on the table's D call, TRBD2. TRBV21-1 is an annotated pseudogene. Sequences were derived from blood, sampled at autopsy. This CDR3 is CASSKAGRGETQYF. For the CDR3, the DNA is TGTGCCAGCAGCAAAGCAGGGAGAGGAGAGACCCAGTACTTC.